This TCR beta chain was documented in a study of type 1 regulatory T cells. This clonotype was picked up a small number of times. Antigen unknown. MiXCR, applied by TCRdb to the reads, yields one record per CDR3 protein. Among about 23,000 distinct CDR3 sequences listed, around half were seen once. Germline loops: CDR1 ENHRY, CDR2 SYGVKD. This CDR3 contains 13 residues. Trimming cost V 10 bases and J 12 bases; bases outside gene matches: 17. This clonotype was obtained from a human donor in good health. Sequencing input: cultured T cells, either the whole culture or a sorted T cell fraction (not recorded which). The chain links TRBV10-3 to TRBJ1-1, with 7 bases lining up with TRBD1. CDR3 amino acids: CASKEAGGGSTFF. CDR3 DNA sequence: TGTGCCAGTAAGGAAGCAGGGGGTGGATCGACTTTCTTT.